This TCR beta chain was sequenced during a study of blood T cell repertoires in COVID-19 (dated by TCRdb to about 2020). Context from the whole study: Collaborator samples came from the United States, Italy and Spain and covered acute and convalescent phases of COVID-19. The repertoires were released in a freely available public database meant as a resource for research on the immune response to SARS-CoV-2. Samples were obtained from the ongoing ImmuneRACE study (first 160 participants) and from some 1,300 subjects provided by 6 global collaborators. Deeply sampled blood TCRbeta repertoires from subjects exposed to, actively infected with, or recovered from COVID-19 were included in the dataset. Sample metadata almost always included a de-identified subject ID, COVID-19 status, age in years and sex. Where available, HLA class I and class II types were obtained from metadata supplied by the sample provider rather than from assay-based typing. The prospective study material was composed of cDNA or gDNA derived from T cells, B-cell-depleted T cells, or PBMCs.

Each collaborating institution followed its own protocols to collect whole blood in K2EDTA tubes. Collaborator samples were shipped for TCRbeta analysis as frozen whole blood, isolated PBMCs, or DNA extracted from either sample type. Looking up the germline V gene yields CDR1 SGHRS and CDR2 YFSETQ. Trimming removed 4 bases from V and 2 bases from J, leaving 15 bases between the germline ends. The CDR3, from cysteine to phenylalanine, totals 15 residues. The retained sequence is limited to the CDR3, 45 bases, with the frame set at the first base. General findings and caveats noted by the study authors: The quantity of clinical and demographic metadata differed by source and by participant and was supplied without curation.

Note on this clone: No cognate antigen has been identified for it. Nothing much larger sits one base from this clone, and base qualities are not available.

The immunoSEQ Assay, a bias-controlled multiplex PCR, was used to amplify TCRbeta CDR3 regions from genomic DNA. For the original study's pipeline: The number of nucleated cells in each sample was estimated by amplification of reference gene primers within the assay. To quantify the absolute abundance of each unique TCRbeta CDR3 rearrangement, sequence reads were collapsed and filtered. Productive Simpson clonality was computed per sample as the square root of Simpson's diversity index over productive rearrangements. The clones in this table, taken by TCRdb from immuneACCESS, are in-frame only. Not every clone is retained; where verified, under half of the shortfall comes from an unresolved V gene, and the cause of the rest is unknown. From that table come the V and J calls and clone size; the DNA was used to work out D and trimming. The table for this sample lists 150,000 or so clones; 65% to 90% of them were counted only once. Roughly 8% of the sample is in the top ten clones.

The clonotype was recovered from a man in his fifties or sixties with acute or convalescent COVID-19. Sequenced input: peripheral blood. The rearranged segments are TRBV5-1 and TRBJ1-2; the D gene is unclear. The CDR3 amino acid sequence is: CASSRFHDGNYGYTF. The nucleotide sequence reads TGCGCCAGCAGCAGGTTCCACGACGGGAACTATGGCTACACCTTC.